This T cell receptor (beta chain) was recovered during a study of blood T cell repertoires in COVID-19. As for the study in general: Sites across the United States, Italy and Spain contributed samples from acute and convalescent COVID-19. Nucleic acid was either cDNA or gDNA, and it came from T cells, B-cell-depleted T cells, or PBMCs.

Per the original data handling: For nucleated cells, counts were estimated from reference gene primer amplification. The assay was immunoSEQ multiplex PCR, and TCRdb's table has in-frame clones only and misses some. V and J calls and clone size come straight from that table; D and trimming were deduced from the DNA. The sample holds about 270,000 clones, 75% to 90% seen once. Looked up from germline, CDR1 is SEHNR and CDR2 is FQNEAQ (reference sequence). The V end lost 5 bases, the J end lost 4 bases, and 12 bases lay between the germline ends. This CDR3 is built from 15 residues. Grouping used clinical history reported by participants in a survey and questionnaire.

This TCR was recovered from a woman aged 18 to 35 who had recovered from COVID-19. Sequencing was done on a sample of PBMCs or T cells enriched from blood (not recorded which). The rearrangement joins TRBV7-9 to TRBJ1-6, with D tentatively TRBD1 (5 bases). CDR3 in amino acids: CASSPQGAYNSPLHF. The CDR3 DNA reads TGTGCCAGCAGCCCCCAGGGCGCATATAATTCACCCCTCCACTTT. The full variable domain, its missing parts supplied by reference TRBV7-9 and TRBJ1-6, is DTGVSQNPRHKITKRGQNVTFRCDPISEHNRLYWYRQTLGQGPEFLTYFQNEAQLEKSRLLSDRFSAERPKGSFSTLEIQRTEQGDSAMYLCASSPQGAYNSPLHFGNGTRLTVT.